These T cell receptor beta chains were read from a single sample in a study of shared clonotypes between healthy human individuals. This table comes from immunoSEQ multiplex PCR, and its TCRdb copy is limited to in-frame clones, with some not included. The sample contains 2,500,000 or so clones, more than 80% of which appear only once. Sequencing was done on a sample of naive CD4+ T cells sorted from blood. Receptors were obtained from a man aged 18 to 35 in good health. The conserved cysteine and the conserved F or W are not part of the CDR3 here. Each record gives: J gene, CDR3 length, V gene, CDR3 protein.

j_call: TRBJ1-2; cdr3_length: 11; v_call: TRBV6-5; cdr3_aa: ASSPVWVRGYT
j_call: TRBJ2-1; cdr3_length: 12; v_call: TRBV6-5; cdr3_aa: ASRDRGRWNEQF
j_call: TRBJ1-1; cdr3_length: 9; v_call: TRBV5-1; cdr3_aa: SSRGNTEAF
j_call: TRBJ1-4; cdr3_length: 15; v_call: TRBV6-1; cdr3_aa: ASSDGGLFTPYEKLF
j_call: TRBJ1-1; cdr3_length: 12; v_call: TRBV5-1; cdr3_aa: ASSLVGREVVAF
j_call: TRBJ1-1; cdr3_length: 12; v_call: TRBV18; cdr3_aa: ASSKQGGSTEAF
j_call: TRBJ2-2; cdr3_length: 13; v_call: TRBV7-9; cdr3_aa: ASSLGGGYTGELF
j_call: TRBJ1-4; cdr3_length: 12; v_call: TRBV15; cdr3_aa: ATSRGQLNEKLF
j_call: TRBJ2-3; cdr3_length: 11; v_call: TRBV5-1; cdr3_aa: ASAPLGTDTQY
j_call: TRBJ2-7; cdr3_length: 9; v_call: TRBV10-3; cdr3_aa: ASSSGPGQY
j_call: TRBJ2-1; cdr3_length: 14; v_call: TRBV11-2; cdr3_aa: ASSLARLAGNNEQF
j_call: TRBJ2-1; cdr3_length: 11; v_call: TRBV27; cdr3_aa: ATLSRPGLEQF
j_call: TRBJ2-1; cdr3_length: 13; v_call: TRBV18; cdr3_aa: ASSRGSGAPYEQF
j_call: TRBJ2-7; cdr3_length: 14; v_call: TRBV7-2; cdr3_aa: ASSFGTSDPSYEQY
j_call: TRBJ2-7; cdr3_length: 13; v_call: TRBV5-4; cdr3_aa: ASSPGGLAGYEQY
j_call: -; cdr3_length: 14; v_call: TRBV27; cdr3_aa: ASSPPPGTGSYEQY
j_call: TRBJ2-1; cdr3_length: 16; v_call: TRBV2; cdr3_aa: ASSEFPSQGARNNEQF
j_call: TRBJ1-2; cdr3_length: 11; v_call: TRBV2; cdr3_aa: ASGIGDNYGYT
j_call: TRBJ2-3; cdr3_length: 12; v_call: TRBV6-1; cdr3_aa: ASTWGPSTDTQY
j_call: TRBJ2-1; cdr3_length: 15; v_call: TRBV5-6; cdr3_aa: ASSLRTGALSYNEQF
j_call: TRBJ1-5; cdr3_length: 12; v_call: TRBV19; cdr3_aa: ASNRENSNQPQH
j_call: TRBJ2-7; cdr3_length: 11; v_call: TRBV7-6; cdr3_aa: ASTGDRGYEQY
j_call: TRBJ2-3; cdr3_length: 13; v_call: TRBV11-2; cdr3_aa: ASSSSLGSTDTQY
j_call: TRBJ2-7; cdr3_length: 14; v_call: TRBV29-1; cdr3_aa: SVGGETGILFNEQY
j_call: TRBJ2-3; cdr3_length: 12; v_call: TRBV10-3; cdr3_aa: AIPIGSDTDTQY
j_call: TRBJ2-1; cdr3_length: 13; v_call: TRBV5-4; cdr3_aa: ASSLGGNAKNEQF
j_call: TRBJ2-7; cdr3_length: 14; v_call: TRBV6-5; cdr3_aa: ASSYSWTGGSYEQY
j_call: TRBJ2-1; cdr3_length: 9; v_call: TRBV2; cdr3_aa: ASRQLGTQF
j_call: TRBJ1-5; cdr3_length: 13; v_call: TRBV6-5; cdr3_aa: ASSLGFGGNQPQH
j_call: TRBJ2-7; cdr3_length: 9; v_call: TRBV4-3; cdr3_aa: ASSQAGARY
j_call: TRBJ1-1; cdr3_length: 11; v_call: TRBV6-6; cdr3_aa: ASRVQLNTEAF
j_call: TRBJ1-1; cdr3_length: 12; v_call: TRBV9; cdr3_aa: ASSVSGTYTEAF
j_call: TRBJ2-7; cdr3_length: 13; v_call: TRBV5-1; cdr3_aa: ASSPDRPTSYEQY
j_call: TRBJ1-3; cdr3_length: 12; v_call: TRBV5-1; cdr3_aa: ASSLDGSGNTIY
j_call: TRBJ1-5; cdr3_length: 13; v_call: TRBV10-2; cdr3_aa: ASSESGTFNQPQH
j_call: TRBJ2-1; cdr3_length: 15; v_call: TRBV9; cdr3_aa: ASSIGLANTQYNEQF
j_call: TRBJ2-7; cdr3_length: 13; v_call: TRBV2; cdr3_aa: ASSEGGTGVVEQY
j_call: TRBJ2-3; cdr3_length: 17; v_call: TRBV11-2; cdr3_aa: ASSSLAGAIRGGTDTQY
j_call: TRBJ1-2; cdr3_length: 12; v_call: TRBV2; cdr3_aa: ASSETTFNYGYT
j_call: TRBJ2-7; cdr3_length: 10; v_call: TRBV11-2; cdr3_aa: ASSSGGPEQY
j_call: TRBJ2-3; cdr3_length: 15; v_call: TRBV12-5; cdr3_aa: ASGLPQAGPYTDTQY
j_call: TRBJ2-3; cdr3_length: 14; v_call: TRBV14; cdr3_aa: ASSHLLAGVTDTQY
j_call: TRBJ2-3; cdr3_length: 14; v_call: TRBV19; cdr3_aa: ASSMTSGSVTDTQY
j_call: TRBJ1-1; cdr3_length: 11; v_call: TRBV5-4; cdr3_aa: ASSLQQRAEAF
j_call: TRBJ1-3; cdr3_length: 16; v_call: TRBV6-1; cdr3_aa: ASSGSPQGTLRGNTIY
j_call: TRBJ2-3; cdr3_length: 11; v_call: TRBV10-3; cdr3_aa: AIGSKPTDTQY
j_call: TRBJ1-3; cdr3_length: 11; v_call: TRBV11-2; cdr3_aa: ASGGGAGNTIY
j_call: TRBJ2-7; cdr3_length: 13; v_call: TRBV19; cdr3_aa: ASSRGLGARYEQY
j_call: TRBJ1-6; cdr3_length: 11; v_call: TRBV2; cdr3_aa: ASRESYNSPLH
j_call: TRBJ1-2; cdr3_length: 15; v_call: TRBV7-8; cdr3_aa: ASSLTSGTGGAVGYT
j_call: TRBJ2-2; cdr3_length: 14; v_call: TRBV4-1; cdr3_aa: ASSHRQGINTGELF
j_call: TRBJ2-3; cdr3_length: 13; v_call: TRBV7-3; cdr3_aa: ASSLGGQSTDTQY
j_call: TRBJ1-3; cdr3_length: 13; v_call: TRBV25-1; cdr3_aa: ASTPAGISGNTIY